A single sample is the source of the 32 T cell receptor beta chains below, sequenced in a study of T cell changes during pregnancy in multiple sclerosis. Measured with immunoSEQ multiplex PCR; TCRdb has only the in-frame clones, and not every one. The table includes under 70,000 clones, approximately 91% detected once. Sequenced material: CD4+ T cells from peripheral blood mononuclear cells, taken after pregnancy. These receptors originate from a female donor with multiple sclerosis, enrolled in a pregnancy study.

The V call is TRBV4-2, the J call TRBJ2-7, with 10 bases aligning to TRBD1. Looked up from germline, CDR1 is LGHNA and CDR2 is YNFKEQ. The CDR3 is 17 amino acids. V lost 0 bases, J lost 6 bases, and 11 bases stayed unmatched. The CDR3 spells CASSQDTGTGVVGEQYF. The CDR3 nucleotides read TGTGCCAGCAGCCAAGATACCGGGACAGGGGTTGTTGGCGAGCAGTACTTC.

This chain connects TRBV5-6 to TRBJ1-5; TRBD1 agrees at 8 bases. CDR1 and CDR2 (germline): SGHDT, YYEEEE. V shed 3 bases, J shed 5 bases, and the junction held 4 bases outside the gene matches. CDR3 length equals 14 residues. CDR3 DNA sequence: TGTGCCAGCAGCTCCAGGACAGGGCATCAGCCCCAGCATTTT. Translated, it gives CASSSRTGHQPQHF.

This sequence joins TRBV7-9 and TRBJ2-2; D ambiguous. V lost 2 bases to trimming and J lost 2 bases, with 12 bases between them. CDR1 is SEHNR and CDR2 is FQNEAQ in the germline V gene (reference sequence). This CDR3 has 16 amino acids. The CDR3 spells CASSLSSPLNTGELFF. DNA for the CDR3: TGTGCCAGCAGCTTATCCTCTCCCTTAAACACCGGGGAGCTGTTTTTT.

The sample holds a few counts of this clone. The chain has TRBV5-1 and TRBJ2-1, with a weak D call TRBD2 (6 bases). V lost 2 bases to trimming and J lost 4 bases, with 19 bases between them. This CDR3 has 17 residues. Germline V gene data show CDR1 as SGHRS and CDR2 as YFSETQ. The CDR3 region is CASSFVGSRGVYNEQFF. CDR3 nucleotide sequence: TGCGCCAGCAGCTTTGTCGGATCGCGCGGGGTATACAATGAGCAGTTCTTC.

This chain joins TRBV29-1 and TRBJ2-7; D perhaps matches TRBD2 (5 bases). Germline assignment: CDR1 SQVTM and CDR2 ANQGSEA. V was cut by 5 bases and J by 5 bases, with 13 bases left in between. The CDR3 has 12 residues. The CDR3 reads CSVLTPGNEQYF. For the CDR3, the DNA is TGCAGCGTTCTTACACCGGGGAACGAGCAGTACTTC.

This clone has just one count. The V call is TRBV19, the J call TRBJ1-5; 7 nucleotides line up with TRBD1. Germline CDR1 reads LNHDA; CDR2 reads SQIVND (reference sequence). The J segment lost 5 bases and the V segment lost 4 bases, leaving 8 bases of the junction unmatched. The CDR3 contains 15 residues. CDR3 coding DNA: TGTGCCAGTAGTAAGGGGGCAGCAATCGATCAGCCCCAGCATTTT. It encodes CASSKGAAIDQPQHF.

This clone was observed once. This chain connects TRBV7-9 to TRBJ2-2; possible D gene TRBD2, 5 bases. The V and J ends lost 6 bases and 1 base respectively, with 9 bases between them. There are 14 residues in the CDR3. Looked up from germline, CDR1 is SEHNR and CDR2 is FQNEAQ (reference sequence). CDR3 region: CASRAGQNTGELFF. CDR3 bases: TGTGCCAGCAGGGCGGGCCAGAACACCGGGGAGCTGTTTTTT.

This chain links TRBV30 with TRBJ2-7, with 8 nucleotides matching TRBD1. Germline CDR1 reads GTSNPN; CDR2 reads SVGIG (reference sequence). CDR3 length: 15 residues. V lost 2 bases to trimming and J lost 0 bases; unmatched junction nucleotides: 6. The CDR3 is CAWSRGTGSSYEQYF. In DNA, the CDR3 is TGTGCCTGGAGTCGGGGGACAGGAAGCTCCTACGAGCAGTACTTC.

The V call is TRBV7-2, the J call TRBJ2-4, with 9 bases identical to TRBD1. In germline, CDR1 is SGHTA, CDR2 FQGNSA. V shed 0 bases, J shed 0 bases, and the junction held 12 bases outside the gene matches. This CDR3 has 20 residues. In DNA, the CDR3 is TGTGCCAGCAGCTTAGCTCGACGGACAGGGGCCCACCTAGCCAAAAACATTCAGTACTTC. It codes for CASSLARRTGAHLAKNIQYF.

The chain combines TRBV5-5 with TRBJ1-1, with TRBD1 matching over 9 bases. The CDR3 runs 14 residues. V lost 7 bases and J lost 3; bases outside the gene matches: 7. Germline V CDR1 and CDR2: SGHKS, YYEKEE (reference sequence). The CDR3 reads CASDGTGLDTEAFF. The CDR3 DNA reads TGTGCCAGCGACGGGACAGGGTTGGACACTGAAGCTTTCTTT.

As regards this clone: The sample contains more than one DNA sequence encoding this CDR3. The gene calls are TRBV7-2 and TRBJ1-1; weak D call: TRBD1 (5 bases). Germline V gene sequence: CDR1 SGHTA, CDR2 FQGNSA. The CDR3 runs 13 residues. V was cut by 6 bases and J by 0 bases, with 8 bases left in between. The CDR3 coding sequence is TGTGCCAGCAGTAGACAGCTGAACACTGAAGCTTTCTTT. Its protein product is CASSRQLNTEAFF.

J is TRBJ1-1 and V is TRBV2, with D hard to call. CDR1 is SNHLY and CDR2 is FYNNEI in the germline V gene. The V and J ends lost 6 bases and 0 bases respectively, with 8 bases between them. The CDR3 is 13 residues long. The DNA of the CDR3 is TGTGCCAGCAGCGTGGCGGTGAACACTGAAGCTTTCTTT. Its translation: CASSVAVNTEAFF.

V and J are TRBV7-9 and TRBJ1-4; no definite D call. Germline V lookup: CDR1 SEHNR, CDR2 FQNEAQ (reference sequence). With 0 bases removed from V and 8 bases from J, the gap between germline ends came to 13 bases. This CDR3 spans 15 amino acids. The CDR3 coding sequence is TGTGCCAGCAGCTTAGCAGGTCCGGGGATAGAAAAACTGTTTTTT. Its protein product is CASSLAGPGIEKLFF.

This chain connects TRBV7-3 to TRBJ1-1; 7 bases align to TRBD1. The germline gives CDR1 SGHTA, CDR2 FQGTGA. The CDR3 spans 13 residues. Germline trimming cut 2 bases from V and 8 bases from J; bases unmatched to any gene: 5. The CDR3: CASSLAGTAEAFF. In nucleotides, the CDR3 is TGTGCCAGCAGCTTAGCTGGGACAGCAGAAGCTTTCTTT.

The chain couples TRBV15 to TRBJ1-4; tentatively, D is TRBD1 (6 bases). Between the trimmed V and J ends, which lost 3 bases and 8 bases, there was a span of 28 bases. This CDR3 has 19 residues. Germline V gives CDR1 LNHNV, CDR2 YYDKDF (reference sequence). CDR3 DNA sequence: TGTGCCACCAGCAGGGGAGGATTGGGGGGGGCGAGGATTCAAGAAAAACTGTTTTTT. It yields the protein CATSRGGLGGARIQEKLFF.

V and J are TRBV4-1 and TRBJ2-7; no clear D gene. This CDR3 is built from 14 residues. Trimming left V 3 bases short and J 0 bases short, with 9 bases between. Germline CDR1 reads MGHRA; CDR2 reads YSYEKL. Here the CDR3 reads CASSQPRSSYEQYF. CDR3 DNA sequence: TGCGCCAGCAGCCAGCCCAGATCCTCCTACGAGCAGTACTTC.

The rearrangement joins TRBV7-9 to TRBJ2-7; perhaps TRBD2 as D (6 bases). Between the trimmed V and J ends, which lost 1 base and 7 bases, there was a span of 17 bases. Germline CDR1 and CDR2: SEHNR and FQNEAQ (reference sequence). This CDR3 has 15 amino acids. This chain's CDR3 is CASSLGGSGVTEQYF. CDR3 sequence (DNA): TGTGCCAGCAGCTTAGGGGGGTCGGGGGTGACGGAGCAGTACTTC.

V usage is TRBV15 and J usage is TRBJ2-4; 8 nucleotides line up with TRBD2. Germline CDR1 LNHNV, CDR2 YYDKDF (reference sequence). CDR3 length: 17 residues. With 4 bases clipped from V and 0 bases from J, the junction kept 8 bases outside the gene matches. The CDR3 DNA reads as TGTGCCACCAGCACGTTTAGCGGGGACCTAGCCAAAAACATTCAGTACTTC. Residues: CATSTFSGDLAKNIQYF.

V is TRBV7-8 and J is TRBJ2-7, with 9 bases identical to TRBD2. CDR1 is SGHVS, CDR2 FQNEAQ, per germline. CDR3 length: 14 residues. Germline trimming cut 5 bases from V and 5 bases from J; bases unmatched to any gene: 7. The CDR3 DNA sequence: TGTGCCAGCAGCCCGCTAGCGGGATCCAACGAGCAGTACTTC. Translation: CASSPLAGSNEQYF. The full variable domain, with the rest looked up from reference TRBV7-8 and TRBJ2-7, is GAGVSQSPRYKVAKRGQDVALRCDPISGHVSLFWYQQALGQGPEFLTYFQNEAQLDKSGLPSDRFFAERPEGSVSTLKIQRTQQEDSAVYLCASSPLAGSNEQYFGPGTRLTVT.

The chain recombines TRBV18 with TRBJ1-3; 9 bases line up with TRBD1. This CDR3 comprises 17 residues. Trimming at V came to 3 bases and at J to 2 bases, leaving 8 bases not matched to a gene. Germline V gene sequence: CDR1 KGHSH, CDR2 LQKENI. Here the CDR3 DNA reads TGTGCCAGCTCACCGGCACAGGGGGCGATTGCTGGAAACACCATATATTTT. Its protein is CASSPAQGAIAGNTIYF.

This clone was counted a few times. Other DNA sequences within the sample encode an identical CDR3. The V gene is TRBV30, the J gene TRBJ1-1; TRBD1 is a possible D gene (6 bases). The CDR3 is 13 residues long. V was pared by 0 bases and J by 1 base, with 6 bases between. Germline V gene sequence: CDR1 GTSNPN, CDR2 SVGIG (reference sequence). CDR3 loop: CAWSVQGNTEAFF. The CDR3 DNA is TGTGCCTGGAGTGTACAGGGGAACACTGAAGCTTTCTTT.

The rearrangement uses TRBV9 and TRBJ2-2; D remains ambiguous. CDR3 length: 14 residues. Trimming pared 4 bases from V and 2 bases from J, leaving 9 bases between. Germline V gene data show CDR1 as SGDLS and CDR2 as YYNGEE. CDR3 amino acids: CASSKTPNTGELFF. In DNA, the CDR3 is TGTGCCAGCAGCAAGACACCTAACACCGGGGAGCTGTTTTTT.

The chain recombines TRBV30 with TRBJ1-2; D is unclear. The CDR3 runs to 13 residues. CDR1 GTSNPN and CDR2 SVGIG come from the germline V gene (reference sequence). With 2 bases removed from V and 4 bases from J, the gap between germline ends came to 11 bases. As DNA, the CDR3 is TGTGCCTGGAGTCCACAGCGGTTCTATGGCTACACCTTC. Residues: CAWSPQRFYGYTF.

This chain connects TRBV6-5 to TRBJ1-2; TRBD1 aligns across 9 bases. V trimming: 4 bases; J trimming: 5 bases; junction bases outside the gene matches: 8. Germline lookup yields CDR1 MNHEY and CDR2 SVGAGI. The CDR3 loop spans 15 amino acids. CDR3 sequence (DNA): TGTGCCAGCAGTTTAGGACGGACAGGGGATTATGGCTACACCTTC. It translates to CASSLGRTGDYGYTF.

The chain recombines TRBV5-1 with TRBJ2-1, with a possible D match to TRBD2 (5 bases). V was clipped by 0 bases and J by 2 bases, with 9 bases between them. Per germline, CDR1 SGHRS and CDR2 YFSETQ. This CDR3 is built from 15 residues. The CDR3 DNA is TGCGCCAGCAGCTTGGACGGGGTGACCTACAATGAGCAGTTCTTC. It specifies CASSLDGVTYNEQFF.

This clone was counted a few times. The V gene is TRBV2, the J gene TRBJ1-1, with D hard to call. V lost 3 bases and J lost 2, with 10 bases in between. The CDR3 length is 14 residues. Germline V gene sequence: CDR1 SNHLY, CDR2 FYNNEI. The chain's CDR3 is CASSDGQANTEAFF. CDR3 coding DNA: TGTGCCAGCAGTGATGGGCAGGCTAACACTGAAGCTTTCTTT.

This chain connects TRBV15 to TRBJ2-2; possible D gene TRBD1, 6 bases. The CDR3 sequence is 16 residues long. Trimming removed 0 bases from V and 3 bases from J, with 11 bases in between. The germline gives CDR1 LNHNV, CDR2 YYDKDF (reference sequence). The CDR3 region has the DNA TGTGCCACCAGCAGAGACAGGGGCTCTTACACCGGGGAGCTGTTTTTT. Translated, it gives CATSRDRGSYTGELFF.

The V and J genes are TRBV9 and TRBJ2-5, with a tentative D call TRBD1 (6 bases). V was cut by 0 bases and J by 13 bases, with 13 bases left in between. The V gene's germline CDR1 is SGDLS and CDR2 YYNGEE. The length of the CDR3 is 12 residues. In DNA form, the CDR3 reads TGTGCCAGCAGCGTAGTTGGGGGCCCCCCGTACTTC. It translates to CASSVVGGPPYF. Full variable domain (outside the CDR3, taken from reference TRBV9 and TRBJ2-5): DSGVTQTPKHLITATGQRVTLRCSPRSGDLSVYWYQQSLDQGLQFLIQYYNGEERAKGNILERFSAQQFPDLHSELNLSSLELGDSALYFCASSVVGGPPYFGPGTRLLVL.

The chain joins TRBV7-2 to TRBJ2-3; 7 nucleotides match TRBD1. The junction had 7 bases not matched to a gene; V was cut back by 1 base and J by 6 bases. CDR3 size: 15 residues. Per the germline V gene, CDR1 is SGHTA and CDR2 is FQGNSA. DNA for the CDR3: TGTGCCAGCAGCTTAGGAGGCAGGGGGTGGGATACGCAGTATTTT. Translated, it gives CASSLGGRGWDTQYF. Full variable domain (missing parts from reference TRBV7-2 and TRBJ2-3): GAGVSQSPSNKVTEKGKDVELRCDPISGHTALYWYRQSLGQGLEFLIYFQGNSAPDKSGLPSDRFSAERTGGSVSTLTIQRTQQEDSAVYLCASSLGGRGWDTQYFGPGTRLTVL.

The J gene is TRBJ2-3, the V gene TRBV15; 9 bases fit TRBD2. CDR3 length: 18 amino acids. V dropped 1 base and J dropped 2; count of bases not matched to a gene: 10. Germline V gene data show CDR1 as LNHNV and CDR2 as YYDKDF (reference sequence). The DNA of the CDR3 is TGTGCCACCAGCAGAGTATTGCTAGCGGGATCTCCCACAGATACGCAGTATTTT. Protein sequence: CATSRVLLAGSPTDTQYF.

V and J are TRBV6-1 and TRBJ2-7, with 8 positions matching TRBD2. From germline, CDR1 is MNHNS and CDR2 SASEGT. V was clipped by 3 bases and J by 1 base; unmatched bases: 5. This CDR3 has 15 residues. The chain's CDR3 is CASSERAGESYEQYF. For the CDR3, the DNA is TGTGCCAGCAGTGAGAGAGCGGGGGAGTCCTACGAGCAGTACTTC.

The genes are TRBV6-6 and TRBJ2-2; the match to TRBD2 covers 9 bases. The germline V gene encodes CDR1 MNHNY and CDR2 SVGAGI (reference sequence). The CDR3 is made up of 15 amino acids. V dropped 6 bases and J dropped 2; count of bases not matched to a gene: 4. CDR3 in amino acids: CASSPSGVNTGELFF. DNA of the CDR3: TGTGCCAGCAGCCCTAGCGGGGTCAACACCGGGGAGCTGTTTTTT.